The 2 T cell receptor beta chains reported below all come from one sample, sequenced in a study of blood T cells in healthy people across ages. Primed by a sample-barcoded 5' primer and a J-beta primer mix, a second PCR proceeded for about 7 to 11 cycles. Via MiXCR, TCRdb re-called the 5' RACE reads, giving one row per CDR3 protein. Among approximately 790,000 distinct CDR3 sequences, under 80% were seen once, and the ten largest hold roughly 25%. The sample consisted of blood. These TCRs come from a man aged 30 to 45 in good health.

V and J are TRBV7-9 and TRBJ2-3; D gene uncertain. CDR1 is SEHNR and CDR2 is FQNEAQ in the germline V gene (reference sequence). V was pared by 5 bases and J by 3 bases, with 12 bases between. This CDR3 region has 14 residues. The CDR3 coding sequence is TGTGCCAGCAGCAAAGTAGTAGGGACAGATACGCAGTATTTT. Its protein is CASSKVVGTDTQYF.

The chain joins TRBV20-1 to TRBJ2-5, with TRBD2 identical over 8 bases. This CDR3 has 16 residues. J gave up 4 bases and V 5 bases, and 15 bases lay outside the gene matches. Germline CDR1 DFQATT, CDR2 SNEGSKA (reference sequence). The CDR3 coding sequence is TGCAGTGCTCCTGGGCGGGGGGCAGGTGGTAGAGAGACCCAGTACTTC. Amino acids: CSAPGRGAGGRETQYF.